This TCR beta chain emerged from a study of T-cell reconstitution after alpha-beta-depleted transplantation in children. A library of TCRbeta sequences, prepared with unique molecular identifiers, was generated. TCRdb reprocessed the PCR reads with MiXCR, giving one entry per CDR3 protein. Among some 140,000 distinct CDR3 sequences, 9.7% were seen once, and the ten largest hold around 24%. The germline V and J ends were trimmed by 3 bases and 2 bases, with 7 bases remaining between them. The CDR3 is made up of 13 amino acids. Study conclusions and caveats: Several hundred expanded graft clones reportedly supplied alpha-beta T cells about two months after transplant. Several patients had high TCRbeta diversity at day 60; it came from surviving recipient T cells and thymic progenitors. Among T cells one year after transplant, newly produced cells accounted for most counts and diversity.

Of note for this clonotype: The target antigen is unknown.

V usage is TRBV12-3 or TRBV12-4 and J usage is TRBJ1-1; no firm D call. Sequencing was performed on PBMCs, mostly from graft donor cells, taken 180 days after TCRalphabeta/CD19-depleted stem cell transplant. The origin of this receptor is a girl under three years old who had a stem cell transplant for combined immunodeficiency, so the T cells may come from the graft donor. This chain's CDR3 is CASSFGSNTEAFF. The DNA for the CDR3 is TGTGCCAGCAGTTTCGGTAGTAACACTGAAGCTTTCTTT.